Here is one TCR beta chain with its context. Its antigen is unidentified. This sample is part of a study of T cell responses to AZD1222 COVID-19 vaccine. Method: immunoSEQ multiplex PCR; TCRdb's copy keeps in-frame clones and lacks some. The table records tens of thousands of clones, 70% to 90% of them present only once. Study-level results: With dominance at 160-218 and 743-854, vaccine-associated CD4 TCRs spanned spike. Per reports, nearly half of all spike-specific TCRs target regions that are unmutated in variants. Spike-specific TCRs gained breadth and depth after people received two AZD1222 doses. White British people made up most donors, females outnumbered males, and clonal diversity was possibly underestimated.

Germline values: CDR1 GTSNPN, CDR2 SVGIG (reference sequence). Trimming took 7 bases from V and 0 from J, leaving 10 bases between them. The CDR3 runs 13 residues. The sequencing here drew on peripheral blood, taken on day 0 of AZD1222 vaccination. This receptor was identified in an adult in good health. The chain carries TRBV30 and TRBJ2-1; no clear D. In DNA, the CDR3 is TGTGCCTTCGGGCTTGGCTCCTACAATGAGCAGTTCTTC. Encoded protein: CAFGLGSYNEQFF. Full variable domain (rest looked up from reference TRBV30 and TRBJ2-1): SQTIHQWPATLVQPVGSPLSLECTVEGTSNPNLYWYRQAAGRGLQLLFYSVGIGQISSEVPQNLSASRPQDRQFILSSKKLLLSDSGFYLCAFGLGSYNEQFFGPGTRLTVL.